This is a list of T cell receptor beta chains from one sample in a study of vaccination and CD4 T cells after COVID-19. Their specific antigens are unknown. One entry per CDR3 protein results from TCRdb running MiXCR on the PCR reads. The data show roughly 7,800 distinct CDR3 sequences, with over 30% seen just once and approximately 15% held by the top ten. Sequenced material: CD4+ T cells from blood, cultured in vitro. These receptors were obtained from a human donor in good health. Each CDR3 is given with its conserved first and last residue. A D gene is named only where the DNA matches it firmly. Size values are once, few and many counts, or a class for expanded clones, and some rows have none.

V gene: TRBV6-5; clone size: few; D gene: NA; J gene: TRBJ2-1; CDR3 DNA: TGTGCCAGCAGTTACTCATGGGAGCAGTTCTTC; CDR3 protein: CASSYSWEQFF
V gene: TRBV11-3; clone size: NA; D gene: NA; J gene: TRBJ2-1; CDR3 DNA: TGTGCCAGCAGCCCAGAAGGGCTGTATGATTACAATGAGCAGTTCTTC; CDR3 protein: CASSPEGLYDYNEQFF
V gene: TRBV20-1; clone size: medium-sized; D gene: TRBD1; J gene: TRBJ1-2; CDR3 DNA: TGCAGTGCTAGAGATACTCGGGGACAGCGTAATGGCTACACCTTC; CDR3 protein: CSARDTRGQRNGYTF
V gene: TRBV15; clone size: few; D gene: NA; J gene: TRBJ1-1; CDR3 DNA: TGTGCCACCAGCAGAGTAGTTGGCGGCGAAGCTTTCTTT; CDR3 protein: CATSRVVGGEAFF
V gene: TRBV6-4; clone size: few; D gene: TRBD1; J gene: TRBJ2-3; CDR3 DNA: TGTGCCAGCAGTGACGGACAGGGGGCAGATACGCAGTATTTT; CDR3 protein: CASSDGQGADTQYF
V gene: TRBV19; clone size: NA; D gene: NA; J gene: TRBJ1-6; CDR3 DNA: TGTGCCAGTACCGGTGGGCAGGGACGCAATTCACCCCTCCACTTT; CDR3 protein: CASTGGQGRNSPLHF
V gene: TRBV20-1; clone size: NA; D gene: TRBD2; J gene: TRBJ2-7; CDR3 DNA: TGCAGTGCTAGTTTCCGGGAGGCGACCTACGAGCAGTACTTC; CDR3 protein: CSASFREATYEQYF
V gene: TRBV24-1; clone size: medium-sized; D gene: NA; J gene: TRBJ1-6; CDR3 DNA: TGTGCCACCAGTGATTCGCAAGGTGGTAATTCACCCCTCCACTTT; CDR3 protein: CATSDSQGGNSPLHF
V gene: TRBV7-2; clone size: once; D gene: NA; J gene: TRBJ1-2; CDR3 DNA: TGTGCCAGCAGCCGAACGAGGGACCAGGGCTATGGCTACACCTTC; CDR3 protein: CASSRTRDQGYGYTF
V gene: TRBV15; clone size: NA; D gene: NA; J gene: TRBJ2-7; CDR3 DNA: TGTGCCACTGCCTGGGGACGTCTTACGGACGAGCAGTACTTC; CDR3 protein: CATAWGRLTDEQYF
V gene: TRBV20-1; clone size: NA; D gene: NA; J gene: TRBJ2-2; CDR3 DNA: TGCAGTGCTCGAATACCAAACACCGGGGAGCTGTTTTTT; CDR3 protein: CSARIPNTGELFF
V gene: TRBV6-7; clone size: NA; D gene: NA; J gene: TRBJ2-1; CDR3 DNA: TGTGCCAGTCTAGCGAGAAGGGGGCTCCCCAATGAGCAGTTCTTC; CDR3 protein: CASLARRGLPNEQFF
V gene: TRBV5-4; clone size: NA; D gene: TRBD1; J gene: TRBJ1-1; CDR3 DNA: TGTGCCAGCAGCCGGGGACAGGGCGGCGCTGAAGCTTTCTTT; CDR3 protein: CASSRGQGGAEAFF
V gene: TRBV7-8; clone size: NA; D gene: TRBD2; J gene: TRBJ2-5; CDR3 DNA: TGTGTCAGCAGCTTAGTACGGGGGGGGCAAGAGACCCAGTACTTC; CDR3 protein: CVSSLVRGGQETQYF
V gene: TRBV24-1; clone size: few; D gene: NA; J gene: TRBJ2-3; CDR3 DNA: TGTGCCACCAGTGGGCTAACCACAGATACGCAGTATTTT; CDR3 protein: CATSGLTTDTQYF
V gene: TRBV7-2; clone size: NA; D gene: NA; J gene: TRBJ2-2; CDR3 DNA: TGTGCCAGCAGCTTAAATCCCACCGGGGAGCTGTTTTTT; CDR3 protein: CASSLNPTGELFF
V gene: TRBV6-1; clone size: few; D gene: TRBD1; J gene: TRBJ1-2; CDR3 DNA: TGTGCCAGCATTAGGGACAGAGGCGTCCAACTGTCTGGCTACACCTTC; CDR3 protein: CASIRDRGVQLSGYTF
V gene: TRBV6-2/TRBV6-3; clone size: NA; D gene: NA; J gene: TRBJ1-2; CDR3 DNA: TGTGCCAGCAGTTACTCGCTACGGGATCCTAACTATGGCTACACCTTC; CDR3 protein: CASSYSLRDPNYGYTF
V gene: TRBV28; clone size: once; D gene: NA; J gene: TRBJ2-7; CDR3 DNA: TGTGCCAGCAGGGAGACAGCCTCCTACGAGCAGTACTTC; CDR3 protein: CASRETASYEQYF
V gene: TRBV28; clone size: NA; D gene: NA; J gene: TRBJ2-3; CDR3 DNA: TGTGCCAGCAGTCCTCTCCGGGCCCGGGACCACACAGATACGCAGTATTTT; CDR3 protein: CASSPLRARDHTDTQYF